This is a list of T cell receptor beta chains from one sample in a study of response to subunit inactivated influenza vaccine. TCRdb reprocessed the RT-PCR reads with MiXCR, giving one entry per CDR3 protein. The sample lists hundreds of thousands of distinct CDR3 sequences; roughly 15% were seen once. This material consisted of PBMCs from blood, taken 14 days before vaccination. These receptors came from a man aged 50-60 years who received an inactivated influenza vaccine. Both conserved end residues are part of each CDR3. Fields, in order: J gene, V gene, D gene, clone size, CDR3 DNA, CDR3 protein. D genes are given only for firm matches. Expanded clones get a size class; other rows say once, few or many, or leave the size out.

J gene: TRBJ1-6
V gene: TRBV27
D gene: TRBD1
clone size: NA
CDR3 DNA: TGTGCCAGCAGTCCCCTGGACAGGCCCGGCCTATCCCTCCACTTT
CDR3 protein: CASSPLDRPGLSLHF

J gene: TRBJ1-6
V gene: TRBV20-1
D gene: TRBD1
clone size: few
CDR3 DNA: TGCAGTGCCAAGGGACAGGGGGCTCTTTCACCCCTCCACTTT
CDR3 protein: CSAKGQGALSPLHF

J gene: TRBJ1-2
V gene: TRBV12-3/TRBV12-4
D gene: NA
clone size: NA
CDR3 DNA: TGTGCCAGCAGGGCCGTCCTGAGTGGCTACACCTTC
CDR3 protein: CASRAVLSGYTF

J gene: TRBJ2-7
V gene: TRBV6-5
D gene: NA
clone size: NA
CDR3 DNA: TGTGCCAGCAGTTATCAGGGATTCGGAGAGCAGTACTTC
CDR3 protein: CASSYQGFGEQYF

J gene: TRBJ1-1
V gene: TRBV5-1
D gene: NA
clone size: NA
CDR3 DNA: TGCGCCAGCAGCTGGGCGATCCAGGGTTACACTGAAGCTTTCTTT
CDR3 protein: CASSWAIQGYTEAFF

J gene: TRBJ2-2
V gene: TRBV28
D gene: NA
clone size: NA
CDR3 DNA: TGTGCCAGCAGACCCCCGGGGAACACCGGGGAGCTGTTTTTT
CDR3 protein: CASRPPGNTGELFF

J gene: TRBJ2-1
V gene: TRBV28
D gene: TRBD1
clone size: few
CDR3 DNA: TGTGCCAGCAGACTCGACAGGGGGCAAAGGAGTGAGCAGTTCTTC
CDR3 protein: CASRLDRGQRSEQFF

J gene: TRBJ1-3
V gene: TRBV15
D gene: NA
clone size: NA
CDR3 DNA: TGTGCCACCAGCAGATACAGGGTTTTCATCCCTTCTTCTGGAAACACCATATATTTT
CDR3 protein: CATSRYRVFIPSSGNTIYF

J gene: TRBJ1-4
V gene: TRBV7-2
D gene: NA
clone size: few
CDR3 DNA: TGTGCCAGCAGCTACCAACTCGCCAGGACAACTAATGAAAAACTGTTTTTT
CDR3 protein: CASSYQLARTTNEKLFF

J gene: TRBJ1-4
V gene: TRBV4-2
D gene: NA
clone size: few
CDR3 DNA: TGTGCCAGCAGCCAAGATCCGGAAGATGAAAAACTGTTTTTT
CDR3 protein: CASSQDPEDEKLFF

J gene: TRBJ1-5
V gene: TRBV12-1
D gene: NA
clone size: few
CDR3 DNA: TGTGCCAGCAGCTTTGTTTCCCAGGGGGATCAGCCCCAGCATTTT
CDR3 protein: CASSFVSQGDQPQHF

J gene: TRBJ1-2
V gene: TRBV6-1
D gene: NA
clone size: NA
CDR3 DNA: TGTGCCAGCAGATTTACGAGCGCAGGGGTTGGTGGCTACACCTTC
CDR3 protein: CASRFTSAGVGGYTF

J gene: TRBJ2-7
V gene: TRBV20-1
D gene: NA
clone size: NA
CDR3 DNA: TGCAGTGCTAACGATCCCTCTACTAGTTACTACGAGCAGTACTTC
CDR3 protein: CSANDPSTSYYEQYF

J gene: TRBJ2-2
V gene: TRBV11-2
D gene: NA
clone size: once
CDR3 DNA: TGTGCCACCTTTAGCGGACAAACGAACACCGGGGAGCTGTTTTTT
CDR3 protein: CATFSGQTNTGELFF

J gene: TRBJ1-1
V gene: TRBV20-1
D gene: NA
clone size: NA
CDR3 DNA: TGCAGTGCTAGATTACAGGAAGCTTTCTTT
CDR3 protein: CSARLQEAFF

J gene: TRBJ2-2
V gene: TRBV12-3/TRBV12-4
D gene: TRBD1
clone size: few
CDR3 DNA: TGTGCCAGCAGCCCTCAAACAGGGGTGAGCGGGGAGCTGTTTTTT
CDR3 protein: CASSPQTGVSGELFF

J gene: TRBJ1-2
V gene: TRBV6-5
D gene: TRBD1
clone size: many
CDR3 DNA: TGTGCCAGCAGTTATAAGACAGGGCACTACACCTTC
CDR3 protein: CASSYKTGHYTF

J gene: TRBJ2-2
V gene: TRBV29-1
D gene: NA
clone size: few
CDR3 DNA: TGCAGCGTGGGGGAACGACAGACGGGAAACACCGGGGAGCTGTTTTTT
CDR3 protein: CSVGERQTGNTGELFF

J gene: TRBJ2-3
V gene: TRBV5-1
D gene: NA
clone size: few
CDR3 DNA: TGCGCCAGCAGACCATCCTCTAGCACAGATACGCAGTATTTT
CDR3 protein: CASRPSSSTDTQYF

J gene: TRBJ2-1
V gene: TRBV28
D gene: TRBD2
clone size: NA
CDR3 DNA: TGTGCCAGCAGAGATACTAGCGGGAGTTTTATCAATGAGCAGTTCTTC
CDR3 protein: CASRDTSGSFINEQFF

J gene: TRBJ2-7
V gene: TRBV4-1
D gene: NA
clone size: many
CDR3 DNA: TGTGCCAGCAGCCAAGCGGACAGCTCCTACGAGCAGTACTTC
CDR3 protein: CASSQADSSYEQYF

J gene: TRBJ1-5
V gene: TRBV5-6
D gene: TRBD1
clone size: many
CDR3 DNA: TGTGCCAGCAGCAACCTAGGGACAGGGAATCAGCCCCAGCATTTT
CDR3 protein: CASSNLGTGNQPQHF

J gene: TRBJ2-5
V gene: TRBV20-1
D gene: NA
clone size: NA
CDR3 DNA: TGCAGTGCGTCTAGGGAAGAGACCCAGTACTTC
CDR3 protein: CSASREETQYF

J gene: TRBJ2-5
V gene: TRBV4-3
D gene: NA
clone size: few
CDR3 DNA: TGCGCCAGCAGCCAAGACTTAGACGAGACCCAGTACTTC
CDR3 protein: CASSQDLDETQYF

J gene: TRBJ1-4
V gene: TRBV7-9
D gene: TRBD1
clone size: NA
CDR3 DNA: TGTGCCAGCGCACCCGCCGGAGGGGGCCGGGAAAAACTGTTTTTT
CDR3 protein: CASAPAGGGREKLFF

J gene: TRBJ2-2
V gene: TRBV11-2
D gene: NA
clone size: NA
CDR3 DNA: TGTGCCAGCAGCTTAGAACCAACGAACACCGGGGAGCTGTTTTTT
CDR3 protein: CASSLEPTNTGELFF

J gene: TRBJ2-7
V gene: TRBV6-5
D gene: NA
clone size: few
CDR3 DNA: TGTGCCAGCAGTTCGGGACCGGGGAACGAGCAGTACTTC
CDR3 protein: CASSSGPGNEQYF

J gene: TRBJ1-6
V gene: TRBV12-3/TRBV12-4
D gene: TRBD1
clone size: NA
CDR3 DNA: TGTGCCAGCAGTGAACAGGGGGCGCGGTCACCCCTCCACTTT
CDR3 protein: CASSEQGARSPLHF

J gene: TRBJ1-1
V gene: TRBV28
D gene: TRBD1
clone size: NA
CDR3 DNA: TGTGCCAGCAGAGAAGGGACAGGGGTAGTGAACACTGAAGCTTTCTTT
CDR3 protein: CASREGTGVVNTEAFF

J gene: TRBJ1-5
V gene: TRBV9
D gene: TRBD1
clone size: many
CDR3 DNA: TGTGCCAGCAGCCCAGGGGGGGGCCCTCAGCCCCAGCATTTT
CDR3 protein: CASSPGGGPQPQHF

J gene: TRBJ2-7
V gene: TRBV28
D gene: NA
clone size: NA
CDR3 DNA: TGTGCCAGCAGTTTACGGGGGCCCACGTACGAGCAGTACTTC
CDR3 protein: CASSLRGPTYEQYF

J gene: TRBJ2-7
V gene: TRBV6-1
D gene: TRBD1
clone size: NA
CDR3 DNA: TGTGCCAGCAGAAATACGGGACAGGGGGGGTACGAGCAGTACTTC
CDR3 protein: CASRNTGQGGYEQYF

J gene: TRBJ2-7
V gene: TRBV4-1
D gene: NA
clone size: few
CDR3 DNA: TGCGCCAGCAGCCAACGGGTCGGCTACGAGCAGTACTTC
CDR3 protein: CASSQRVGYEQYF

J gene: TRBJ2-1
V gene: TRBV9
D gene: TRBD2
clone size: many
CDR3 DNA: TGTGCCAGCAGCGTCACCAGCGGGACTAGTCGTAATGAGCAGTTCTTC
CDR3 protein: CASSVTSGTSRNEQFF

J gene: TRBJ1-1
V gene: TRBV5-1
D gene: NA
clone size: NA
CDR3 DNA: TGCGCCAGCAGCTTGGTGGCAGGGGATGGGTCGGCTTTCTTT
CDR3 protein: CASSLVAGDGSAFF

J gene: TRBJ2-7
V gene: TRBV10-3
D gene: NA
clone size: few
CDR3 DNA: TGTGCCATCAGTGAGTCCGTGACCTACGAGCAGTACTTC
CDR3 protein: CAISESVTYEQYF

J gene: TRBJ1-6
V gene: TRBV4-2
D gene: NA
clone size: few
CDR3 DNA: TGTGCCAGCAGCCAAGACTCTGGGGGAGGCAGGGCGGATTCACCCCTCCACTTT
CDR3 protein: CASSQDSGGGRADSPLHF

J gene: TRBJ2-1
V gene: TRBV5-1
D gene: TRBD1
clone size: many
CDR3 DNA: TGCGCCAGCAGCTTCGCGGGACAGGGGGTGAATGAGCAGTTCTTC
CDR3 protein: CASSFAGQGVNEQFF

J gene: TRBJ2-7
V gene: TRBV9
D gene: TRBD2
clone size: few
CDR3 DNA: TGTGCCAGCAGCCTAGGACTAGCGGGAGGTGGTGAGCAGTACTTC
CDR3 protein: CASSLGLAGGGEQYF

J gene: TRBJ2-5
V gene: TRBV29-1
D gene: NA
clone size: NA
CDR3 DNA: TGCAGCGTTGATAGGGGGTCCCAAGAGACCCAGTACTTC
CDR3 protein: CSVDRGSQETQYF

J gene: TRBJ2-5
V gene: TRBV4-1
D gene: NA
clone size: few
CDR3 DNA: TGCGCCAGCAGCCAAGCGGAATCAGAGACCCAGTACTTC
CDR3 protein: CASSQAESETQYF